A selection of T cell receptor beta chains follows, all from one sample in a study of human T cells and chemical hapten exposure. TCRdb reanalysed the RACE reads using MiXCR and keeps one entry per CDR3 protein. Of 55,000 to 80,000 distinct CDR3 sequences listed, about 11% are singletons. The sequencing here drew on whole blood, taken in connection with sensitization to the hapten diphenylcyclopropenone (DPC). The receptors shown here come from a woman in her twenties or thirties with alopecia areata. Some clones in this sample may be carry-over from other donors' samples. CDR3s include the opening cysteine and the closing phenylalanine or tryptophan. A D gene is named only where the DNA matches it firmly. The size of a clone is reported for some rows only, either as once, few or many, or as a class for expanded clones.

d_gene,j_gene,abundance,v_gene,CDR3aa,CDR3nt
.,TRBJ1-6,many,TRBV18,CASSGTTANSPLHF,TGTGCCAGCTCAGGGACGACAGCTAATTCACCCCTCCACTTT
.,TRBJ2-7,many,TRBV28,CASSFTQTVPGRKYEQYF,TGTGCCAGCAGTTTTACTCAAACTGTCCCGGGACGTAAATACGAGCAGTACTTC
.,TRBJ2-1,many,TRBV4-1,CASSQAWRANYNEQFF,TGCGCCAGCAGCCAAGCGTGGCGGGCCAACTACAATGAGCAGTTCTTC
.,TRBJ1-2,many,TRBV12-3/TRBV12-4,CASSLEGSYGYTF,TGTGCCAGCAGTTTAGAAGGGAGCTATGGCTACACCTTC
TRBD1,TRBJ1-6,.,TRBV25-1,CASSELTGGNSPLHF,TGTGCCAGCAGTGAATTAACAGGGGGAAATTCACCCCTCCACTTT
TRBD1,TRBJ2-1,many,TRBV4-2,CASSQANTVGGQGADEQFF,TGTGCCAGCAGCCAAGCTAATACAGTCGGGGGACAGGGGGCCGATGAGCAGTTCTTC
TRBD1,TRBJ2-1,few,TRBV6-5,CASSYSSFGQGGFNEQFF,TGTGCCAGCAGTTACTCGAGTTTCGGACAGGGAGGTTTCAATGAGCAGTTCTTC
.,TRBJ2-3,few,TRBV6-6,CASSYWTGTDTQYF,TGTGCCAGCAGTTACTGGACGGGCACAGATACGCAGTATTTT
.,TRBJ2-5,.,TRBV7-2,CASSFEQGWETQYF,TGTGCCAGCAGCTTCGAACAGGGCTGGGAGACCCAGTACTTC
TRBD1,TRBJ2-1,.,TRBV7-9,CATGDRGHSNEQFF,TGTGCGACGGGGGACAGGGGGCACTCCAATGAGCAGTTCTTC